The next 23 T cell receptor beta chains were all read from a single sample in a study of blood T cell repertoires in COVID-19. Sequencing was performed with immunoSEQ multiplex PCR; in TCRdb, only in-frame clones are kept and a portion is missing. This sample has hundreds of thousands of clones; over 70% occur once, and the top ten carry roughly 5.8%. The sample consisted of peripheral blood. All receptors come from a man older than 75 with acute or convalescent COVID-19.

The chain employs TRBV19 and TRBJ2-7; TRBD1 might be the D (5 bases). Between the trimmed V and J ends, which lost 4 bases and 5 bases, there was a span of 12 bases. The CDR3 length is 13 residues. Germline-derived CDR1 and CDR2 are LNHDA and SQIVND (reference sequence). CDR3 protein: CASSRSGLDEQYF. CDR3 DNA sequence: TGTGCCAGTAGTAGATCAGGGCTTGACGAGCAGTACTTC.

The CDR3 nucleotides are TGTGCCTGGAACAACCCGACAGGGGGAAGGAACACTGAAGCTTTCTTT. Its protein product is CAWNNPTGGRNTEAFF. The rearrangement uses TRBV30 and TRBJ1-1, with TRBD1 identical over 9 bases. The ends lost 4 bases at V and 1 base at J; junction bases unmatched: 10. CDR1 is GTSNPN, CDR2 SVGIG, per germline (reference sequence). The CDR3 extends over 16 amino acids.

This clone was seen a handful of times. This chain connects TRBV5-1 to TRBJ2-7, with 11 bases aligning to TRBD1. CDR3 size: 13 residues. The trim removed 4 bases at V and 9 bases at J, leaving 6 bases unmatched. Germline lookup yields CDR1 SGHRS and CDR2 YFSETQ. CDR3 bases: TGCGCCAGCAGCCTAGGACAGGGGGCGAGGCAGTACTTC. This sequence encodes CASSLGQGARQYF.

The chain carries TRBV7-2 and TRBJ2-3; 8 bases agree with TRBD2. The CDR3 runs to 15 residues. The V gene's germline CDR1 is SGHTA and CDR2 FQGNSA. J was trimmed by 1 base and V by 0 bases; bases with no gene match: 0. The CDR3 loop is CASSLASGGTDTQYF. As DNA, the CDR3 is TGTGCCAGCAGCTTAGCTAGCGGGGGCACAGATACGCAGTATTTT.

J is TRBJ2-1 and V is TRBV7-2, with unresolved D. The germline V and J ends were trimmed by 5 bases and 1 base, with 6 bases remaining between them. The CDR3 has 13 residues. Looked up from germline, CDR1 is SGHTA and CDR2 is FQGNSA. CDR3 loop: CASSPASYNEQFF. Here the CDR3 DNA reads TGTGCCAGCAGCCCAGCGTCCTACAATGAGCAGTTCTTC.

The chain is built from TRBV4-1 and TRBJ2-7; 13 positions agree with TRBD2. The CDR3 length is 16 residues. CDR1 is MGHRA and CDR2 is YSYEKL in the germline V gene. V lost 4 bases, J lost 5 bases, and 8 bases stayed unmatched. CDR3 in amino acids: CASSLGLAGVSHEQYF. In nucleotides, the CDR3 is TGCGCCAGCAGCCTAGGACTAGCGGGAGTGTCCCACGAGCAGTACTTC.

The CDR3 nucleotides read TGCAGCAGTTACAGCTACAATGAGCAGTTCTTC. Its translation is CSSYSYNEQFF. The chain joins TRBV29-1 to TRBJ2-1, with D hard to call. In germline, CDR1 is SQVTM, CDR2 ANQGSEA. The CDR3 consists of 11 residues. The V gene lost 8 bases and the J gene lost 3 bases, with 8 bases spanning the gap.

The V gene is TRBV4-2, the J gene TRBJ2-4; no definite D call. With 0 bases removed from V and 8 bases from J, the gap between germline ends came to 14 bases. The CDR3 consists of 15 residues. Germline V gene data show CDR1 as LGHNA and CDR2 as YNFKEQ. CDR3 in amino acids: CASSQESSFGDIQYF. DNA of the CDR3: TGTGCCAGCAGCCAAGAAAGTAGCTTTGGCGACATTCAGTACTTC.

This chain connects TRBV5-4 to TRBJ1-1; D is possibly TRBD1 (6 bases). Germline V gives CDR1 SGHNT, CDR2 YYREEE (reference sequence). The germline V and J ends were trimmed by 1 base and 1 base, with 14 bases remaining between them. The CDR3 spans 16 residues. The CDR3 DNA sequence: TGTGCCAGCAGCTTGTCTCAGGGGCGTGGGAACACTGAAGCTTTCTTT. It codes for CASSLSQGRGNTEAFF.

The chain couples TRBV3-1 (or the pseudogene TRBV3-2) to TRBJ1-1; D possibly corresponds to TRBD1 (5 bases). V lost 4 bases and J lost 1, with 10 bases in between. Germline V gene sequence: CDR1 LGHDT, CDR2 YNNKEL (reference sequence). The CDR3 extends over 14 amino acids. As DNA, the CDR3 is TGTGCCAGCAGCCGTTTAAGGGGGAACACTGAAGCTTTCTTT. It encodes CASSRLRGNTEAFF.

The gene calls are TRBV29-1 and TRBJ2-5, with D possibly matching TRBD1 (5 bases). Per germline, CDR1 SQVTM and CDR2 ANQGSEA. With 3 bases removed from V and 6 bases from J, the gap between germline ends came to 11 bases. The CDR3 has 12 residues. CDR3: CSVEDNPKTQYF. As DNA, the CDR3 is TGCAGCGTTGAGGACAACCCTAAGACCCAGTACTTC. The full variable domain, rest sourced from reference TRBV29-1 and TRBJ2-5, is SAVISQKPSRDICQRGTSLTIQCQVDSQVTMMFWYRQQPGQSLTLIATANQGSEATYESGFVIDKFPISRPNLTFSTLTVSNMSPEDSSIYLCSVEDNPKTQYFGPGTRLLVL.

J is TRBJ2-1 and V is TRBV30, with TRBD1 matching 9 bases. The J segment lost 6 bases and the V segment lost 1 base, leaving 7 bases of the junction unmatched. This CDR3 comprises 15 residues. Germline values: CDR1 GTSNPN, CDR2 SVGIG (reference sequence). CDR3 sequence reads: CAWSAGTGSLNEQFF. The DNA of the CDR3 is TGTGCCTGGAGTGCCGGGACAGGGAGTCTCAATGAGCAGTTCTTC.

This clone was seen once. The chain couples TRBV11-3 to TRBJ2-7; D not resolved. CDR3 length: 15 amino acids. V lost 0 bases to trimming and J lost 2 bases, with 11 bases between them. Germline assignment: CDR1 SGHNT and CDR2 YENEEA. The CDR3 protein is CASSLDFADTYEQYF. For the CDR3, the DNA is TGTGCCAGCAGCTTAGATTTCGCGGATACCTACGAGCAGTACTTC. Filled out from reference TRBV11-3 and TRBJ2-7, the complete variable domain reads EAGVVQSPRYKIIEKKQPVAFWCNPISGHNTLYWYLQNLGQGPELLIRYENEEAVDDSQLPKDRFSAERLKGVDSTLKIQPAELGDSAVYLCASSLDFADTYEQYFGPGTRLTVT.

This chain joins TRBV28 and TRBJ1-5; 7 bases match TRBD1. V dropped 7 bases and J dropped 2; count of bases not matched to a gene: 2. The CDR3 length is 13 residues. Germline V lookup: CDR1 MDHEN, CDR2 SYDVKM. The CDR3 nucleotides are TGTGCCAGCACCGGGACAGGCAATCAGCCCCAGCATTTT. This translates into CASTGTGNQPQHF.

V is TRBV3-1 (or the pseudogene TRBV3-2) and J is TRBJ2-7, with D possibly being TRBD2 (5 bases). The V end lost 4 bases, the J end lost 7 bases, and 8 bases lay between the germline ends. Per the germline V gene, CDR1 is LGHDT and CDR2 is YNNKEL (reference sequence). The CDR3 sequence is 11 residues long. CDR3 sequence: CASSRTGEQYF. The CDR3 region has the DNA TGTGCCAGCAGCCGGACGGGGGAGCAGTACTTC.

The chain carries TRBV19 and TRBJ2-7; D unclear. The germline V gene has CDR1 LNHDA and CDR2 SQIVND (reference sequence). CDR3 length: 15 amino acids. The V and J ends lost 3 bases and 1 base respectively, with 13 bases between them. The CDR3 region has the DNA TGTGCCAGTAGTATTGTCCAGGCTCCTTCCTACGAGCAGTACTTC. It specifies CASSIVQAPSYEQYF.

The chain uses TRBV27 and TRBJ2-1; 10 nucleotides agree with TRBD2. Germline lookup yields CDR1 MNHEY and CDR2 SMNVEV (reference sequence). There are 15 residues in the CDR3. Trimming removed 5 bases from V and 5 bases from J; junction bases left unmatched: 6. The CDR3 DNA is TGTGCCAGCAGTCGCGGGACTAGCGAAAACAATGAGCAGTTCTTC. Its translation: CASSRGTSENNEQFF.

The V and J genes are TRBV10-1 and TRBJ2-7; maybe TRBD2 (6 bases). The germline V and J ends were trimmed by 0 bases and 5 bases, with 11 bases remaining between them. Germline V gene lookup returns CDR1 WNHNN and CDR2 SYGVQD (reference sequence). The CDR3 is 14 residues long. DNA for the CDR3: TGCGCCAGCAGTGAGTCGGGGAGGTTCGACGAGCAGTACTTC. Protein sequence: CASSESGRFDEQYF.

V and J are TRBV19 and TRBJ2-4, with D possibly matching TRBD2 (5 bases). Germline V lookup: CDR1 LNHDA, CDR2 SQIVND (reference sequence). Deletions cut 3 bases from V and 0 bases from J, with 12 bases between. CDR3 length: 16 residues. CDR3 region: CASSIIGGLAKNIQYF. The CDR3 DNA is TGTGCCAGTAGTATCATTGGCGGACTAGCCAAAAACATTCAGTACTTC.

This clone was seen a handful of times. This CDR3 is CASSFWTGISYGYTF. The CDR3 bases are TGTGCCAGCAGTTTTTGGACAGGGATAAGCTATGGCTACACCTTC. The V call is TRBV6-6, the J call TRBJ1-2; 8 bases line up with TRBD1. The germline CDR1 and CDR2 sequences are MNHNY and SVGAGI (reference sequence). The CDR3 runs 15 residues. Trimming at V came to 4 bases and at J to 4 bases, leaving 8 bases not matched to a gene.

The gene calls are TRBV24-1 and TRBJ2-4, with TRBD1 matching 7 bases. CDR3 size: 15 residues. Germline CDR1 KGHDR, CDR2 SFDVKD. J was trimmed by 5 bases and V by 2 bases; bases with no gene match: 5. CDR3 sequence: CATSDSGTEQNIQYF. As DNA, the CDR3 is TGTGCCACCAGTGATTCCGGGACAGAGCAAAACATTCAGTACTTC.

The rearrangement joins TRBV11-2 to TRBJ1-1; D not resolved. The CDR3 has 13 amino acids. V shed 3 bases and J shed 4 bases, with 9 bases lying between them. Germline lookup yields CDR1 SGHAT and CDR2 FQNNGV. The chain's CDR3 is CASSFMSGTEAFF. The DNA for the CDR3 is TGTGCCAGCAGCTTTATGTCAGGCACTGAAGCTTTCTTT.

This chain links TRBV29-1 with TRBJ1-2; no clear D. There are 13 residues in the CDR3. Germline lookup yields CDR1 SQVTM and CDR2 ANQGSEA. Between the trimmed V and J ends, which lost 4 bases and 0 bases, there was a span of 9 bases. CDR3 coding DNA: TGCAGCGTTGCAACAGCACCTAACTATGGCTACACCTTC. It specifies CSVATAPNYGYTF.